The 23 T cell receptor beta chains presented below share a single source sample, sequenced in a study of shared clonotypes between healthy human individuals. The naive CD8 subset, CD45RO-negative cells positively selected for CCR7, excluded terminally differentiated effector memory CD45RA+ cells. TCRdb's copy holds only in-frame clones and misses some; the assay was immunoSEQ multiplex PCR. The sample has over 2,000,000 clones; 90% to 95% are singletons. The sequenced sample consisted of naive CD8+ T cells from PBMCs. These receptors were taken from a man younger than 30 in good health. Some clones in this sample may be carry-over from other donors' samples.

In this sample, this clone turned up once. Sequence at one end of the junction differs from germline and may be a read error. This chain joins TRBV30 and TRBJ1-1; 9 bases are a match to TRBD1. This CDR3 has 15 amino acids. Germline loops: CDR1 GTSNPN, CDR2 SVGIG (reference sequence). CDR3 nucleotide sequence: TGTGCCACCCCCGGCTTAGGACAGGGGAACCCTGAAGCTTTCTTT. This codes for CATPGLGQGNPEAFF.

The V call is TRBV7-6, the J call TRBJ2-7, with 9 bases aligning to TRBD1. This CDR3 contains 16 residues. Germline V gives CDR1 SGHVS, CDR2 FNYEAQ. Trimming removed 1 base from V and 6 bases from J; junction bases left unmatched: 10. Written as DNA, the CDR3 is TGTGCCAGCAGCTTAGTCGTTGGGGACAGGGACGGCGAGCAGTACTTC. Its translation is CASSLVVGDRDGEQYF.

The chain's CDR3 is CASSPRDRALLAKNIQYF. The CDR3 DNA sequence: TGTGCCAGCAGCCCCCGGGACAGGGCCTTGCTAGCCAAAAACATTCAGTACTTC. The rearrangement uses TRBV4-2 and TRBJ2-4; 9 bases line up with TRBD1. There are 18 residues in the CDR3. Germline loops: CDR1 LGHNA, CDR2 YNFKEQ. V lost 4 bases and J lost 0; bases outside the gene matches: 10.

J is TRBJ2-7 and V is TRBV28; no definite D call. From germline, CDR1 is MDHEN and CDR2 SYDVKM. The germline V and J ends were trimmed by 4 bases and 3 bases, with 7 bases remaining between them. This CDR3 has 12 amino acids. CDR3 in amino acids: CASSSFNYEQYF. The CDR3 coding sequence is TGTGCCAGCAGTTCTTTCAACTACGAGCAGTACTTC.

The chain carries TRBV5-1 and TRBJ2-1; 7 nucleotides agree with TRBD2. The V and J ends lost 0 bases and 0 bases, in that order; junction bases with no gene match: 6. Germline V gene sequence: CDR1 SGHRS, CDR2 YFSETQ. CDR3 length: 17 amino acids. The CDR3 here is CASSLGSGRSSYNEQFF. Written as DNA, the CDR3 is TGCGCCAGCAGCTTGGGTAGCGGGCGAAGCTCCTACAATGAGCAGTTCTTC.

The genes are TRBV6-6 and TRBJ1-1; D is undetermined. This CDR3 has 16 amino acids. The V end was cut by 6 bases, the J end by 1 base, with 18 bases between. Per germline, CDR1 MNHNY and CDR2 SVGAGI (reference sequence). CDR3 DNA: TGTGCCAGCAGCCCGCGGGTCGGAGACAAGAACACTGAAGCTTTCTTT. It translates to CASSPRVGDKNTEAFF.

V is TRBV13 and J is TRBJ2-7; 8 bases agree with TRBD2. With 5 bases clipped from V and 3 bases from J, the junction kept 6 bases outside the gene matches. The CDR3 is made up of 14 amino acids. The germline V gene encodes CDR1 PRHDT and CDR2 FYEKMQ (reference sequence). For the CDR3, the DNA is TGTGCCAGCAGCACGGCCGGGACTAGCTACGAGCAGTACTTC. This sequence encodes CASSTAGTSYEQYF.

This clone was seen just once. The chain couples TRBV27 to TRBJ2-6; D is undetermined. V was trimmed by 2 bases and J by 4 bases, leaving 15 bases between them. Germline values: CDR1 MNHEY, CDR2 SMNVEV (reference sequence). The CDR3 has 17 residues. Written as DNA, the CDR3 is TGTGCCAGCAGTTTACCCCTTAGACCTGGAGGGGCCAACGTCCTGACTTTC. Its translation: CASSLPLRPGGANVLTF.

The J gene is TRBJ1-1, the V gene TRBV19, with TRBD1 matching over 7 bases. Trimming took 10 bases from V and 0 from J; bases not matched to a gene: 5. The CDR3 contains 13 residues. CDR1 is LNHDA, CDR2 SQIVND, per germline (reference sequence). CDR3 DNA sequence: TGTGCCACCTCGACAGGGATGAACACTGAAGCTTTCTTT. Protein: CATSTGMNTEAFF.

This clone was observed a single time. V gene TRBV27 combines with J gene TRBJ2-7, with D possibly TRBD1 on 5 matching bases. Trimming shortened V by 2 bases and J by 2 bases, and 13 bases separated the two germline ends. The germline V gene encodes CDR1 MNHEY and CDR2 SMNVEV (reference sequence). The length of the CDR3 is 15 residues. DNA for the CDR3: TGTGCCAGCAGTTTAGGGGCAGGGTTGCCCTACGAGCAGTACTTC. This gives the protein CASSLGAGLPYEQYF.

V is TRBV4-3 and J is TRBJ2-7; 12 nucleotides agree with TRBD2. V lost 4 bases and J lost 3; bases outside the gene matches: 4. The CDR3 runs 15 residues. CDR1 is LGHNA and CDR2 is YSLEER in the germline V gene. Here the CDR3 reads CASSPILAGGYEQYF. The CDR3 DNA reads TGCGCCAGCAGCCCCATACTAGCGGGGGGCTACGAGCAGTACTTC.

The V and J genes are TRBV6-6 and TRBJ2-7; 10 nucleotides match TRBD1. There are 14 residues in the CDR3. V trimming: 4 bases; J trimming: 2 bases; junction bases outside the gene matches: 2. CDR1 and CDR2 (germline): MNHNY, SVGAGI (reference sequence). DNA of the CDR3: TGTGCCAGCAGTTGGGACAGGGGTCCCTACGAGCAGTACTTC. It encodes CASSWDRGPYEQYF.

This sequence joins TRBV27 and TRBJ2-3; TRBD2 might be the D (7 bases). Germline V gene lookup returns CDR1 MNHEY and CDR2 SMNVEV (reference sequence). V gave up 0 bases and J gave up 0 bases, with 13 bases separating them. This CDR3 contains 17 residues. The CDR3 DNA sequence: TGTGCCAGCAGTTTATCGCGGGGGCGCAGTAGCACAGATACGCAGTATTTT. This sequence encodes CASSLSRGRSSTDTQYF.

This chain connects TRBV19 to TRBJ1-1; 11 bases map to TRBD1. J was trimmed by 4 bases and V by 1 base; bases with no gene match: 2. Per the germline V gene, CDR1 is LNHDA and CDR2 is SQIVND (reference sequence). This CDR3 has 15 residues. The CDR3 DNA reads as TGTGCCAGTAGTATAGGCGGGACAGGGGGCACTGAAGCTTTCTTT. This translates into CASSIGGTGGTEAFF.

V usage is TRBV28 and J usage is TRBJ2-3; weak D call: TRBD2 (6 bases). Germline CDR1 MDHEN, CDR2 SYDVKM. The CDR3 totals 17 residues. V was clipped by 6 bases and J by 4 bases, with 23 bases between them. As DNA, the CDR3 is TGTGCCAGCAGCCATAGCGGCGAATCCCCCTCGCCAGATACGCAGTATTTT. It codes for CASSHSGESPSPDTQYF.

The chain combines TRBV5-4 with TRBJ2-1; D possibly corresponds to TRBD1 (6 bases). The V gene lost 4 bases and the J gene lost 1 base, with 12 bases spanning the gap. The CDR3 runs to 15 residues. The germline V gene encodes CDR1 SGHNT and CDR2 YYREEE (reference sequence). The CDR3 bases are TGTGCCAGCAGCACGCGGACAGAATCCTACAATGAGCAGTTCTTC. Protein product: CASSTRTESYNEQFF.

The chain combines TRBV7-3 with TRBJ2-7, with 7 bases fitting TRBD1. CDR3 length: 16 amino acids. V gave up 7 bases and J gave up 2 bases; unmatched junction bases: 14. Germline assignment: CDR1 SGHTA and CDR2 FQGTGA. As DNA, the CDR3 is TGTGCCAGCAAAAGGGGGCCGGGACCCACGACCTACGAGCAGTACTTC. As protein: CASKRGPGPTTYEQYF.

J is TRBJ1-4 and V is TRBV7-9, with TRBD1 identical over 12 bases. Germline assignment: CDR1 SEHNR and CDR2 FQNEAQ (reference sequence). The CDR3 runs to 18 residues. The J segment lost 4 bases and the V segment lost 4 bases, leaving 10 bases of the junction unmatched. CDR3 region: CASSSSGQGAAVNEKLFF. The CDR3 DNA is TGTGCCAGCAGCTCATCGGGACAGGGGGCCGCCGTTAATGAAAAACTGTTTTTT.

The V and J genes are TRBV5-1 and TRBJ2-7, with D hard to call. Trimming shortened V by 2 bases and J by 3 bases, and 15 bases separated the two germline ends. The germline CDR1 and CDR2 sequences are SGHRS and YFSETQ. The CDR3 is 15 residues long. The CDR3 nucleotides are TGCGCCAGCAGCTTTGGCCCGAGTTCTATCTACGAGCAGTACTTC. Protein sequence: CASSFGPSSIYEQYF.

J is TRBJ1-4 and V is TRBV4-3, with 7 bases aligning to TRBD1. The V gene end was trimmed by 1 base and the J gene end by 7 bases; junction bases not matched to a gene: 9. The CDR3 is 16 residues long. Germline CDR1 and CDR2: LGHNA and YSLEER. CDR3 bases: TGCGCCAGCAGCCAAGTAGTCGACAGGGTGGGTGAAAAACTGTTTTTT. It codes for CASSQVVDRVGEKLFF.

The V gene is TRBV5-4, the J gene TRBJ2-1; a possible D gene is TRBD1 (5 bases). CDR1 and CDR2 from the germline V gene are SGHNT and YYREEE (reference sequence). Trimming took off 2 bases at V and 0 bases at J, with 12 bases between the two ends. CDR3 size: 16 residues. CDR3: CASSLGADSSYNEQFF. The DNA of the CDR3 is TGTGCCAGCAGCTTAGGGGCGGATTCCTCCTACAATGAGCAGTTCTTC.

A few counts support this clone. Other DNA variants within this sample encode the same CDR3. The chain uses TRBV19 and TRBJ2-1, with 8 bases that match TRBD2. The length of the CDR3 is 15 residues. The junction had 6 bases not matched to a gene; V was cut back by 1 base and J by 7 bases. Germline CDR1 LNHDA, CDR2 SQIVND (reference sequence). CDR3 sequence reads: CASSIAGGPGNEQFF. In DNA, the CDR3 is TGTGCCAGTAGTATAGCGGGAGGGCCGGGGAATGAGCAGTTCTTC.

The chain is built from TRBV15 and TRBJ1-4, with TRBD1 identical over 9 bases. Per the germline V gene, CDR1 is LNHNV and CDR2 is YYDKDF (reference sequence). After removal of 1 base from V and 8 bases from J, the junction contained 5 bases not matched to a gene. CDR3 length: 15 residues. The CDR3 protein is CATSRVGQGNEKLFF. The DNA for the CDR3 is TGTGCCACCAGCAGAGTCGGACAGGGGAACGAAAAACTGTTTTTT.